This TCR beta chain was captured in a study of neurological immune-mediated disorders. Whole-study results and caveats: The most TCR clonal expansion was seen in HTLV-1-associated myelopathy, and the least was seen in multiple sclerosis, which fell below healthy controls. No sharing of CDR3 amino acid sequences was observed among expanded clones across subjects, suggesting private repertoires in all groups.

There are many counts of this clonotype. Antigen specificity is unknown. Synthesis of cDNA used 5'RACE (with 10-nucleotide random UMIs). TCRdb redid the calling of the 5' RACE reads with MiXCR, one entry per CDR3 protein. The table records roughly 41,000 distinct CDR3 sequences, over 8.5% of them present only once. The CDR3 runs to 15 residues. Germline V lookup: CDR1 DFQATT, CDR2 SNEGSKA (reference sequence). The germline V and J ends were trimmed by 0 bases and 2 bases, with 12 bases remaining between them. Stated time point: technical triplicate 1. The unsorted libraries were prepared from 2 million PBMCs (stored at -80 C).

The genes are TRBV20-1 and TRBJ2-3; D is possibly TRBD2 (6 bases). Sequencing was done on a sample of PBMCs. This TCR derives from a man aged 55 to 70 with HTLV-1-associated myelopathy (HAM/TSP). In nucleotides, the CDR3 is TGCAGTGCTAGAGATTTGGCGGGACTCACAGATACGCAGTATTTT. Translation gives CSARDLAGLTDTQYF.